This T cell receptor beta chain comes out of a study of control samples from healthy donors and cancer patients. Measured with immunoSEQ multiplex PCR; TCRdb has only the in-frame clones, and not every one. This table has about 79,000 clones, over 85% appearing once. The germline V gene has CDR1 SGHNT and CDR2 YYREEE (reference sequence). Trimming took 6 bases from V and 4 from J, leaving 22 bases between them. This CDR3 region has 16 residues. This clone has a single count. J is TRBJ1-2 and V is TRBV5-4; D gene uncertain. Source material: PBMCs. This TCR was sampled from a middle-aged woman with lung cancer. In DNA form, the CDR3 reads TGTGCCAGCATGAACAGCGACGGGCCCAACGGCTATGGCTACACCTTC. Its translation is CASMNSDGPNGYGYTF.